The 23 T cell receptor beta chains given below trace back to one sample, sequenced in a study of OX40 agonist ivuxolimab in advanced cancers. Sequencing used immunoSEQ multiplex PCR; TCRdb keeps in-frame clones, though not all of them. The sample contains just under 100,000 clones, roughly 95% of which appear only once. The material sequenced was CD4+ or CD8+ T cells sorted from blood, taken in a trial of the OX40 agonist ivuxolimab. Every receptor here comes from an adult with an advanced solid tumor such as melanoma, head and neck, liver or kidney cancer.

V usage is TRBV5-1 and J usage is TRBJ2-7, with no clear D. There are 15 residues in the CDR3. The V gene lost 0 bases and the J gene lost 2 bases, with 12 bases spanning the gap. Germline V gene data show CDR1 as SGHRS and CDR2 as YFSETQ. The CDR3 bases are TGCGCCAGCAGCTTGGAGGCTCGAACGGCCTACGAGCAGTACTTC. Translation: CASSLEARTAYEQYF.

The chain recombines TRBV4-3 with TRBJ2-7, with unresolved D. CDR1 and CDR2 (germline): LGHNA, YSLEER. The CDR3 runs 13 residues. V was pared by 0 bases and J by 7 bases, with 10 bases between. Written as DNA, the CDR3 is TGCGCCAGCAGCCAAGATGCACCGGCTGAGCAGTACTTC. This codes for CASSQDAPAEQYF.

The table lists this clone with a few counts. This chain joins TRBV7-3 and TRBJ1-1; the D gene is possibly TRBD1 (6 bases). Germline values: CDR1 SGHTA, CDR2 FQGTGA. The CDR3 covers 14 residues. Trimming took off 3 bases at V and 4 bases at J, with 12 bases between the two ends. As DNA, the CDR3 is TGTGCCAGCAGCTTGGACAGAGAGAGCACTGAAGCTTTCTTT. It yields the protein CASSLDRESTEAFF.

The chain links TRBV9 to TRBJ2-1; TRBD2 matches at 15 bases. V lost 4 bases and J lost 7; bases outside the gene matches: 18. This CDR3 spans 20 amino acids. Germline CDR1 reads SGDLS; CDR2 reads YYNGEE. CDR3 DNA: TGTGCCAGCAGCACCCAGTCGGGACTAGCGGGGGGCCCCCCTGGGAATGAGCAGTTCTTC. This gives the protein CASSTQSGLAGGPPGNEQFF. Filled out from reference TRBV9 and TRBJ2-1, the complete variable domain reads DSGVTQTPKHLITATGQRVTLRCSPRSGDLSVYWYQQSLDQGLQFLIQYYNGEERAKGNILERFSAQQFPDLHSELNLSSLELGDSALYFCASSTQSGLAGGPPGNEQFFGPGTRLTVL.

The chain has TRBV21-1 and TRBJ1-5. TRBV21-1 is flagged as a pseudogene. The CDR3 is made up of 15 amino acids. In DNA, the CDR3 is TGTGCCAGCAGCCCAAGGAGTAGGAGCAATCAGCCCCAGCATTTT. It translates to CASSPRSRSNQPQHF.

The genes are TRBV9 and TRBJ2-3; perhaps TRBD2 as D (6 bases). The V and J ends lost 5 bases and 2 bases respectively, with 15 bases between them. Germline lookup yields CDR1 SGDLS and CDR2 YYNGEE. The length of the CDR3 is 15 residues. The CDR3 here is CASRPPGLSTDTQYF. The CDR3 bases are TGTGCCAGCAGACCTCCGGGACTCTCCACAGATACGCAGTATTTT. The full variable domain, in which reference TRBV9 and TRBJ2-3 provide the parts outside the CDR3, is DSGVTQTPKHLITATGQRVTLRCSPRSGDLSVYWYQQSLDQGLQFLIQYYNGEERAKGNILERFSAQQFPDLHSELNLSSLELGDSALYFCASRPPGLSTDTQYFGPGTRLTVL.

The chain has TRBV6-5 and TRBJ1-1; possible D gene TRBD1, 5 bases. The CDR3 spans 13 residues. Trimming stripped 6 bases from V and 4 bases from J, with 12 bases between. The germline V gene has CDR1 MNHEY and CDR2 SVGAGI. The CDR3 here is CASSRTGTTEAFF. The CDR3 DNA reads TGTGCCAGCAGCCGCACGGGGACCACTGAAGCTTTCTTT.

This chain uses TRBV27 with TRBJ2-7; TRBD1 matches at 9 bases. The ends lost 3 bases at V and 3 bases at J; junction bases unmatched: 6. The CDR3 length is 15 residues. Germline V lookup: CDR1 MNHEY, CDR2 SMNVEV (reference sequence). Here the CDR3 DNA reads TGTGCCAGCAGTTTCACCGGGACAGGGAACTACGAGCAGTACTTC. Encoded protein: CASSFTGTGNYEQYF.

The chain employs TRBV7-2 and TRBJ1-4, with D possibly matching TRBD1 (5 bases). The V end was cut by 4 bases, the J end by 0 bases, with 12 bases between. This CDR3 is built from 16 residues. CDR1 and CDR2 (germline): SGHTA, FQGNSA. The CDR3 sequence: CASSSFGGATNEKLFF. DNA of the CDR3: TGTGCCAGCAGCTCCTTCGGGGGTGCAACTAATGAAAAACTGTTTTTT.

The CDR3 region is CASSLAGTGDEKLFF. The CDR3 DNA reads TGTGCCAGCAGTTTGGCCGGGACAGGGGATGAAAAACTGTTTTTT. The J gene is TRBJ1-4, the V gene TRBV27; 10 bases agree with TRBD1. The CDR3 is 15 amino acids. The ends lost 3 bases at V and 6 bases at J; junction bases unmatched: 4. Per the germline V gene, CDR1 is MNHEY and CDR2 is SMNVEV (reference sequence).

In nucleotides, the CDR3 is TGTGCCAGCAGCTCCGGACAGGGGAGAAGTTGGCATCAGCCCCAGCATTTT. It yields the protein CASSSGQGRSWHQPQHF. The chain employs TRBV5-5 and TRBJ1-5; 9 nucleotides line up with TRBD1. Germline V gives CDR1 SGHKS, CDR2 YYEKEE (reference sequence). V trimming: 3 bases; J trimming: 5 bases; junction bases outside the gene matches: 12. The CDR3 contains 17 residues.

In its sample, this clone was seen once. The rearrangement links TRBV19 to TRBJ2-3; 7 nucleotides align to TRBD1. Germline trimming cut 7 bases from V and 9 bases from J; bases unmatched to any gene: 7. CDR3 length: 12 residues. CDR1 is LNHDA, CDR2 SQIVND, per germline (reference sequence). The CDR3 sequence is CASTYDRVTQYF. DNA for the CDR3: TGTGCCAGTACCTATGACAGGGTGACGCAGTATTTT.

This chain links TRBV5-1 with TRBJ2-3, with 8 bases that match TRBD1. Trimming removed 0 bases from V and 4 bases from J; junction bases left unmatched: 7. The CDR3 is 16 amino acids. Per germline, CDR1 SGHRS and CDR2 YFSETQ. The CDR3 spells CASSLGGTGYADTQYF. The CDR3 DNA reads TGCGCCAGCAGCTTGGGAGGGACAGGCTACGCAGATACGCAGTATTTT.

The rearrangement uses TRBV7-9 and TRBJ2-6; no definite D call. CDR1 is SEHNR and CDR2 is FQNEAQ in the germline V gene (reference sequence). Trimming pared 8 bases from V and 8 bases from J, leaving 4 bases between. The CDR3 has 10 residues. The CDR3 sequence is CASGSNVLTF. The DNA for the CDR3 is TGTGCCAGCGGTTCCAACGTCCTGACTTTC.

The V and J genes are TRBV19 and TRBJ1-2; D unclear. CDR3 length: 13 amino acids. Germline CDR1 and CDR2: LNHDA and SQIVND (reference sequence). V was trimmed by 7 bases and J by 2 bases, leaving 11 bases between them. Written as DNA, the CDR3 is TGTGCCAGTACGACGGGGAAGAACTATGGCTACACCTTC. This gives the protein CASTTGKNYGYTF.

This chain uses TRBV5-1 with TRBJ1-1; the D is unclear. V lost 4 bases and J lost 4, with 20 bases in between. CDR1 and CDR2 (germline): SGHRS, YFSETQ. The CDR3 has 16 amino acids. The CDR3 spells CASSHSQDPGSTEAFF. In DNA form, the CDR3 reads TGCGCCAGCAGCCACTCCCAAGATCCGGGGAGCACTGAAGCTTTCTTT.

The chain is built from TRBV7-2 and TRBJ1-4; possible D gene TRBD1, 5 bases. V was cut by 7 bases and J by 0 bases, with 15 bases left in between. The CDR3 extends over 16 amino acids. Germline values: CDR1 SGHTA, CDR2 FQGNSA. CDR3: CASNPGWGTTNEKLFF. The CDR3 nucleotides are TGTGCCAGCAACCCCGGTTGGGGGACAACTAATGAAAAACTGTTTTTT.

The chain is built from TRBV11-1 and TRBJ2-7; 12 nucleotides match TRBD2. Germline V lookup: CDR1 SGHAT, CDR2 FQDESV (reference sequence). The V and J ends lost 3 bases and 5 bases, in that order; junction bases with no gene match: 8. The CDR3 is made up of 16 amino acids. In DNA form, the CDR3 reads TGTGCCAGCAGCTTCCCTAGCGGGAGGGCCTTAGACGAGCAGTACTTC. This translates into CASSFPSGRALDEQYF.

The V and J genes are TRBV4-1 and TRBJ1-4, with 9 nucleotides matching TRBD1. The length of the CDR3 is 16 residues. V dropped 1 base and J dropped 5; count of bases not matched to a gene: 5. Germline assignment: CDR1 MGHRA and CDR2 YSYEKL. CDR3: CASSQAPGQGNEKLFF. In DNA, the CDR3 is TGCGCCAGCAGCCAAGCTCCGGGACAGGGCAATGAAAAACTGTTTTTT.

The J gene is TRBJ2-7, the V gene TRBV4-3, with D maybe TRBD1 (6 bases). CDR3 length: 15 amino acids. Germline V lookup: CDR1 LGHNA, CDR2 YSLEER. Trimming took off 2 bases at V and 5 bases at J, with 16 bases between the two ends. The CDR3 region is CASSQLDRSGHEQYF. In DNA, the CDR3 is TGCGCCAGCAGCCAACTCGACAGGTCCGGCCACGAGCAGTACTTC.

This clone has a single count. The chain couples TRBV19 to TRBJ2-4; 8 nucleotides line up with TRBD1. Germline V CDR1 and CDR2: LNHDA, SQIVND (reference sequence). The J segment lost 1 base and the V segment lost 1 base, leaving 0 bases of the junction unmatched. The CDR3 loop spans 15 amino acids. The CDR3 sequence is CASSIGTGAKNIQYF. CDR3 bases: TGTGCCAGTAGTATAGGGACAGGGGCCAAAAACATTCAGTACTTC.

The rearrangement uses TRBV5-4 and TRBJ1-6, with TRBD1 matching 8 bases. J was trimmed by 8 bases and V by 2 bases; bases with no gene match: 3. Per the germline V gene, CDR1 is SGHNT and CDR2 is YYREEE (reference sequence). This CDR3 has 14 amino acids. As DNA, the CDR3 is TGTGCCAGCAGCTTTGACAGGGGTCATTCACCCCTCCACTTT. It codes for CASSFDRGHSPLHF.

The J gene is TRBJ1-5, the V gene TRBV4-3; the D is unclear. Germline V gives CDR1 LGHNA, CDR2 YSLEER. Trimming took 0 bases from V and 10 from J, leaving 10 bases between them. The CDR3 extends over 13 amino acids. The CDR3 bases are TGCGCCAGCAGCCAAGAACGGCGAGGTCCCCAGCATTTT. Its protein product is CASSQERRGPQHF.